Below, 9 T cell receptor beta chains from the same sample are listed, as sequenced in a study of blood T cell repertoires in COVID-19. The method was immunoSEQ multiplex PCR; TCRdb's version includes in-frame clones alone and lacks a portion of them. This sample carries about 120,000 clones, around 85% of them seen once, and the ten largest clones take 2.5%. Sequenced sample: peripheral blood. These receptors originate from a man between 45 and 60 years old with acute or convalescent COVID-19.

The rearrangement uses TRBV19 and TRBJ2-1; a possible D gene is TRBD2 (5 bases). Trimming left V 2 bases short and J 11 bases short, with 10 bases between. Germline lookup yields CDR1 LNHDA and CDR2 SQIVND (reference sequence). This CDR3 contains 12 residues. The DNA for the CDR3 is TGTGCCAGTAGTATAAAGGACTCCAAGCAGTTCTTC. It yields the protein CASSIKDSKQFF.

V gene TRBV19 combines with J gene TRBJ2-7; possible D gene TRBD2, 6 bases. This CDR3 is 14 amino acids long. Looked up from germline, CDR1 is LNHDA and CDR2 is SQIVND (reference sequence). V was pared by 9 bases and J by 4 bases, with 19 bases between. CDR3 sequence (DNA): TGTGCCAGCGGACTCCCGGGACTTAATTACGAGCAGTACTTC. Its translation is CASGLPGLNYEQYF.

This rearrangement joins TRBV28 to TRBJ1-2; 10 bases fit TRBD1. Looked up from germline, CDR1 is MDHEN and CDR2 is SYDVKM. CDR3 length: 12 amino acids. V was clipped by 9 bases and J by 10 bases; unmatched bases: 8. CDR3 nucleotides: TGTGCCAGTTCCGACAGGGGGCGTCCCTACACCTTC. This codes for CASSDRGRPYTF.

This clone appeared a few times. The CDR3 DNA follows: TGTGCCAGTAGCCAGGTTGGCACAACCTACGAGCAGTACTTC. Its translation: CASSQVGTTYEQYF. The chain is built from TRBV19 and TRBJ2-7; D is unresolved. CDR3 size: 14 residues. The V and J ends lost 6 bases and 2 bases respectively, with 14 bases between them. Germline CDR1 is LNHDA and CDR2 is SQIVND (reference sequence).

The chain employs TRBV18 and TRBJ2-7; TRBD1 agrees at 8 bases. V gave up 1 base and J gave up 0 bases; unmatched junction bases: 8. Germline V gene lookup returns CDR1 KGHSH and CDR2 LQKENI. This CDR3 has 17 amino acids. The chain's CDR3 is CASSPLTRDRSSYEQYF. CDR3 DNA sequence: TGTGCCAGCTCACCACTTACCCGGGACAGGTCCTCCTACGAGCAGTACTTC.

The V call is TRBV5-6, the J call TRBJ2-7; a weak D match, TRBD1 (7 bases). This CDR3 has 15 amino acids. Germline V gene sequence: CDR1 SGHDT, CDR2 YYEEEE. V was cut by 4 bases and J by 6 bases, with 20 bases left in between. This chain's CDR3 is CASSVGQLIAVEQYF. DNA of the CDR3: TGTGCCAGCAGCGTGGGACAGCTCATAGCGGTCGAGCAGTACTTC.

V is TRBV5-4 and J is TRBJ2-7; 10 positions agree with TRBD2. CDR3 length: 15 residues. V was pared by 4 bases and J by 6 bases, with 10 bases of the junction left unmatched. Germline V gene sequence: CDR1 SGHNT, CDR2 YYREEE (reference sequence). CDR3 bases: TGTGCCAGCAGCGCCCCCAGCGGGAGGGCTTCCGAGCAGTACTTC. Translated: CASSAPSGRASEQYF.

The J gene is TRBJ1-1, the V gene TRBV11-2; no reliable D call. V was shortened by 3 bases and J by 4 bases, with 15 bases between the two germline ends. The germline V gene encodes CDR1 SGHAT and CDR2 FQNNGV. The CDR3 length is 15 residues. CDR3 amino acids: CASSFTRLEGTEAFF. CDR3 coding DNA: TGTGCCAGCAGCTTTACCCGCCTGGAGGGCACTGAAGCTTTCTTT.

V is TRBV15 and J is TRBJ2-3; 15 bases fit TRBD2. The V and J ends lost 1 base and 7 bases, in that order; junction bases with no gene match: 15. This CDR3 has 20 residues. Germline CDR1 is LNHNV and CDR2 is YYDKDF (reference sequence). CDR3 nucleotide sequence: TGTGCCACCAGCAGAGTCCCCCCGAGGACTAGCGGGAGGGTACGACATACGCAGTATTTT. Translated: CATSRVPPRTSGRVRHTQYF. Full variable domain (outside the CDR3, taken from reference TRBV15 and TRBJ2-3): DAMVIQNPRYQVTQFGKPVTLSCSQTLNHNVMYWYQQKSSQAPKLLFHYYDKDFNNEADTPDNFQSRRPNTSFCFLDIRSPGLGDTAMYLCATSRVPPRTSGRVRHTQYFGPGTRLTVL.